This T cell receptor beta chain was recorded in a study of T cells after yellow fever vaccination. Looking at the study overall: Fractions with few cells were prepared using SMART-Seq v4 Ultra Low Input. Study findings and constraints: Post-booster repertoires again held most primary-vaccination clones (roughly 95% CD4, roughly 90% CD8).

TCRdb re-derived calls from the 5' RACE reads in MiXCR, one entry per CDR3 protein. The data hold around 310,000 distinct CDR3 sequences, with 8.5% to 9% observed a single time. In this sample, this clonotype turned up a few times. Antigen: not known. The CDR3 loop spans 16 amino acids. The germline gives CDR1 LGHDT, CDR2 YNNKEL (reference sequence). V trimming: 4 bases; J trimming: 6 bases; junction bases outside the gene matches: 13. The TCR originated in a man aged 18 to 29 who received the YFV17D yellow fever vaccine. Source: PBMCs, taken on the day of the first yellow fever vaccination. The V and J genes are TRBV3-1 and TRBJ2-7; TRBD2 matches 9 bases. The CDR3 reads CASSLGRLAGRGEQYF. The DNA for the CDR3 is TGTGCCAGCAGCCTGGGCAGGCTAGCGGGGAGAGGCGAGCAGTACTTC.